This is a list of T cell receptor beta chains from one sample in a study of healthy donors' naive CD4 and CD8 T cells. TCRdb re-derived calls from the reads in MiXCR, one entry per CDR3 protein. The data show 150,000 to 200,000 distinct CDR3 sequences, 65% to 80% seen once. The sample consisted of naive CD4+ and CD8+ T cells sorted from blood, pooled from several donors. All receptors derive from a pool of human donors in good health; the sample pools cells from several healthy donors. Each CDR3 is given without its conserved first and last residue. Each record gives: clone size, V gene, J gene, CDR3 protein. A row's size may be missing; if present it is once, few, many or a size class.

NA,TRBV29-1,TRBJ1-2,SVGRIRDYGYT
NA,TRBV4-3,TRBJ2-2,ASSQDQTFNGELF
NA,TRBV29-1,TRBJ1-1,SVERGAGVRVNTEAF
once,TRBV6-5,TRBJ1-1,ASSRLGTEAF
once,TRBV30,TRBJ2-7,AWGGYEQY
NA,TRBV10-3,TRBJ2-1,AIRALEGAYNEQF
NA,TRBV20-1,TRBJ2-7,SARAVGRTYEQY
NA,TRBV6-6,TRBJ1-2,ASSYSPGQGPYGYT
NA,TRBV4-1,TRBJ2-7,ASSQGRIGIRYEQY
NA,TRBV6-6,TRBJ1-5,ASTIGTVTTEDNQPQH
NA,TRBV5-5,TRBJ2-1,ASSHANEQF
once,TRBV11-2,TRBJ2-7,ASSLSGPPH
NA,TRBV29-1,TRBJ2-7,SVSKSWGGGNEQY
NA,TRBV5-6,TRBJ1-2,ASSLEEWYGYT
NA,TRBV27,TRBJ2-3,ASSLEDTQY
NA,TRBV4-2,TRBJ2-1,ASSQEAGLVNEQF
NA,TRBV6-5,TRBJ2-5,ASSYSRLAGEGETQY
once,TRBV19,TRBJ2-3,ASSIPGTYPESY
NA,TRBV13,TRBJ2-5,ASSLEEKSQETQY
NA,TRBV6-5,TRBJ1-1,ASSLGRGNTEAF
NA,TRBV19,TRBJ2-5,ASSIWAKETQY
few,TRBV5-4,TRBJ2-5,ASSTQTGEETQY
NA,TRBV20-1,TRBJ2-7,SATRQPSSYEQY
few,TRBV29-1,TRBJ1-2,SADEGLVGLDGYT
NA,TRBV19,TRBJ1-5,ASSAGTVTQPQH
NA,TRBV5-5,TRBJ2-3,ASSLGPRTQY
NA,TRBV5-1,TRBJ1-1,ASSWSGEVTEAF
NA,TRBV4-3,TRBJ2-7,ASSHGIAGGLSYEQY
few,TRBV6-2/TRBV6-3,TRBJ2-1,ASSWTSGSYNEQF
once,TRBV29-1,TRBJ2-1,SVTSRVAYNEQF
NA,TRBV10-3,TRBJ2-7,AISAQLQGLNEQY
NA,TRBV13,TRBJ2-1,ASNQDNRPDEQF
once,TRBV19,TRBJ2-7,ASAGLAGASAEQY
NA,TRBV15,TRBJ2-1,ATSRVASGNNEQF
NA,TRBV10-3,TRBJ2-1,AISEFQRGVNEQF
NA,TRBV19,TRBJ2-2,AVGREDRNTGELF
NA,TRBV19,TRBJ2-1,ASSIFGHQV
NA,TRBV20-1,TRBJ2-5,SARRHRGTSGYQETQY
NA,TRBV29-1,TRBJ2-3,SLQVDSTDTQY
NA,TRBV5-6,TRBJ2-7,ASSLSLFHTSSGREQY
NA,TRBV7-9,TRBJ2-1,ASSSRLSSYNEQF
NA,TRBV11-2,TRBJ2-1,ASSLRFGTEAYNEQF
NA,TRBV19,TRBJ1-2,VSSIQGDDYGYT
NA,TRBV6-5,TRBJ2-1,ASSYSGAGGLNEQF
NA,TRBV29-1,TRBJ2-2,SVDPTGAGGELF
NA,TRBV15,TRBJ1-3,ATSRAGDTIY
NA,TRBV6-5,TRBJ2-1,ASSYSTLTARRVEQF
few,TRBV29-1,TRBJ1-2,SVQQGYGNYGYT
NA,TRBV6-5,TRBJ1-5,ASKVGNQPQH
NA,TRBV6-5,TRBJ2-5,ASTDGSQETQY
few,TRBV6-5,TRBJ1-5,ASSSRNRGQPQH